Below are 27 T cell receptor beta chains sequenced from a single sample in a study of Graves' ophthalmopathy and Graves' hyperthyroidism. Beta-chain TCR CDR3 regions were amplified from RNA transcripts. The first-round RT-PCR employed HTBI primers together with the Qiagen OneStep RT-PCR kit. A multiplex PCR was then performed as the second round. MiXCR, run by TCRdb on the multiplex PCR reads, gives a single entry per CDR3 protein. The table lists 600,000 to 650,000 distinct CDR3 sequences, about a fifth of them singletons. The specimen sequenced was peripheral blood. The receptors come from a woman under 30 with stable Graves' hyperthyroidism. Some clones in this sample may be carry-over from other donors' samples.

This sequence joins TRBV5-1 and TRBJ2-7; 10 nucleotides align to TRBD1. J lost 5 bases, V lost 7 bases, and 12 bases had no gene match. The CDR3 consists of 15 residues. Per the germline V gene, CDR1 is SGHRS and CDR2 is YFSETQ. This chain's CDR3 is CASGVTGTGVNEQYF. The CDR3, as DNA: TGCGCCAGCGGGGTGACCGGGACAGGGGTCAACGAGCAGTACTTC.

This clonotype was observed many times. The chain carries TRBV6-5 and TRBJ1-1; D remains unclear. The CDR3 sequence is 14 residues long. The germline gives CDR1 MNHEY, CDR2 SVGAGI. Trimming removed 2 bases from V and 4 bases from J, with 11 bases in between. The CDR3 loop is CASSYGLKPTEAFF. The CDR3 DNA reads TGTGCCAGCAGTTACGGTTTAAAGCCCACTGAAGCTTTCTTT.

This clonotype was counted ten times or more. This chain links TRBV20-1 with TRBJ1-1; D gene uncertain. The germline V gene encodes CDR1 DFQATT and CDR2 SNEGSKA (reference sequence). V gave up 6 bases and J gave up 0 bases, with 11 bases separating them. The CDR3 spans 13 residues. The CDR3 here is CSAGSQVNTEAFF. Written as DNA, the CDR3 is TGCAGTGCCGGCAGCCAGGTGAACACTGAAGCTTTCTTT.

This clonotype appeared many times. CDR3 in DNA: TGTGCCAGCAGTTACGGGGGCGTGAACACTGAAGCTTTCTTT. Protein product: CASSYGGVNTEAFF. The gene calls are TRBV6-5 and TRBJ1-1; possible D gene TRBD1, 6 bases. CDR1 is MNHEY and CDR2 is SVGAGI in the germline V gene. V was shortened by 2 bases and J by 0 bases, with 7 bases between the two germline ends. The CDR3 sequence is 14 residues long.

The CDR3 loop is CASSRLRETQYF. CDR3 bases: TGTGCCAGCAGCCGTCTACGGGAGACCCAGTACTTC. The rearrangement links TRBV11-2 to TRBJ2-5; unclear D gene. There are 12 residues in the CDR3. The germline V and J ends were trimmed by 5 bases and 5 bases, with 9 bases remaining between them. The germline gives CDR1 SGHAT, CDR2 FQNNGV.

This clonotype was recorded many times. J is TRBJ2-7 and V is TRBV2; tentatively, D is TRBD2 (6 bases). The V gene's germline CDR1 is SNHLY and CDR2 FYNNEI. The CDR3 has 12 amino acids. Trimming cost V 1 base and J 8 bases, with 9 bases left between them. For the CDR3, the DNA is TGTGCCAGCAGTGAAGGTGGAGGGAAGCAGTACTTC. Translated: CASSEGGGKQYF.

The V gene is TRBV2, the J gene TRBJ2-5, with TRBD2 matching 7 bases. In germline, CDR1 is SNHLY, CDR2 FYNNEI. Germline trimming cut 6 bases from V and 9 bases from J; bases unmatched to any gene: 13. The CDR3 runs 14 residues. The CDR3 DNA reads TGTGCCAGCAGGGTCAGACTAGCCCTTAGGGCCCAGTACTTC. Translation: CASRVRLALRAQYF.

This clonotype occurred many times. The rearrangement uses TRBV4-1 and TRBJ1-5; the D gene is possibly TRBD1 (6 bases). V was clipped by 0 bases and J by 3 bases, with 15 bases between them. The CDR3 has 17 residues. Germline V gene data show CDR1 as MGHRA and CDR2 as YSYEKL. In DNA form, the CDR3 reads TGCGCCAGCAGCCAAGAGGGGGCAGGGACCTTCAATCAGCCCCAGCATTTT. It translates to CASSQEGAGTFNQPQHF.

Many counts were recorded for this clonotype. This chain connects TRBV28 to TRBJ1-5; maybe TRBD1 (5 bases). The CDR3 covers 16 residues. Germline V gives CDR1 MDHEN, CDR2 SYDVKM. Trimming took 3 bases from V and 0 from J, leaving 12 bases between them. In nucleotides, the CDR3 is TGTGCCAGCAGTTTGGGGGATTGGTATAGCAATCAGCCCCAGCATTTT. Its protein is CASSLGDWYSNQPQHF.

This clonotype was seen only a few times. The rearrangement uses TRBV10-3 and TRBJ2-2; TRBD1 matches 8 bases. Germline V CDR1 and CDR2: ENHRY, SYGVKD. V gave up 6 bases and J gave up 5 bases; unmatched junction bases: 11. The CDR3 is 16 amino acids. Here the CDR3 reads CAIRPGQGRGTGELFF. CDR3 coding DNA: TGTGCCATCAGGCCCGGACAGGGCAGAGGTACCGGGGAGCTGTTTTTT.

This chain links TRBV4-1 with TRBJ1-5; TRBD1 is a possible D gene (5 bases). Trimming left V 0 bases short and J 2 bases short, with 11 bases between. The germline gives CDR1 MGHRA, CDR2 YSYEKL. This CDR3 has 16 amino acids. The CDR3, as DNA: TGCGCCAGCAGCCAAGATCCGGGGGTCGGCAATCAGCCCCAGCATTTT. This sequence encodes CASSQDPGVGNQPQHF.

This clonotype has a handful of counts. The CDR3 protein is CAWTVTGGEQYF. CDR3 DNA: TGTGCCTGGACCGTGACAGGGGGCGAGCAGTACTTC. The rearrangement uses TRBV30 and TRBJ2-7, with 9 bases that match TRBD1. Trimming took 4 bases from V and 6 from J; bases not matched to a gene: 4. CDR1 GTSNPN and CDR2 SVGIG come from the germline V gene (reference sequence). The CDR3 length is 12 residues.

This clonotype has a count of ten or more. The chain uses TRBV30 and TRBJ2-5; a weak D match, TRBD1 (5 bases). This CDR3 spans 14 amino acids. V lost 0 bases, J lost 4 bases, and 12 bases lay in between. Per the germline V gene, CDR1 is GTSNPN and CDR2 is SVGIG (reference sequence). The CDR3 here is CAWSVLRGSETQYF. The CDR3 bases are TGTGCCTGGAGTGTACTAAGGGGTTCAGAGACCCAGTACTTC.

The sample holds many counts of this clonotype. The chain uses TRBV2 and TRBJ1-1; TRBD1 is a possible D gene (5 bases). V shed 7 bases and J shed 1 base, with 10 bases lying between them. Germline-derived CDR1 and CDR2 are SNHLY and FYNNEI. The CDR3 length is 13 residues. The CDR3 nucleotides are TGTGCCAGCAACGGGGACTGGAACACTGAAGCTTTCTTT. Protein sequence: CASNGDWNTEAFF.

The J gene is TRBJ2-4, the V gene TRBV12-3 or TRBV12-4; weak D call: TRBD1 (6 bases). Trimming removed 3 bases from V and 11 bases from J, with 17 bases in between. The CDR3 runs to 14 residues. The CDR3 protein is CASSFGQSMGVQYF. The DNA for the CDR3 is TGTGCCAGCAGTTTCGGACAGTCAATGGGGGTTCAGTACTTC.

This clonotype has at least ten counts. V gene TRBV11-2 combines with J gene TRBJ2-5, with 8 bases matching TRBD2. V trimming: 5 bases; J trimming: 5 bases; junction bases outside the gene matches: 10. The germline CDR1 and CDR2 sequences are SGHAT and FQNNGV. The CDR3 has 15 residues. The CDR3 sequence: CASSGNSGEWETQYF. CDR3 bases: TGTGCCAGCAGCGGCAATAGCGGGGAGTGGGAGACCCAGTACTTC.

This clonotype has at least ten counts. In DNA, the CDR3 is TGTGCCAGCACCTCTCAGGGGGGGAACACTGAAGCTTTCTTT. As protein: CASTSQGGNTEAFF. The chain links TRBV12-3 or TRBV12-4 to TRBJ1-1, with TRBD1 matching 7 bases. J gave up 1 base and V 7 bases, and 6 bases lay outside the gene matches. The CDR3 totals 14 residues.

Many counts were recorded for this clonotype. The rearrangement uses TRBV6-1 and TRBJ1-2, with D maybe TRBD1 (6 bases). The V and J ends lost 4 bases and 4 bases respectively, with 13 bases between them. Germline-derived CDR1 and CDR2 are MNHNS and SASEGT. The CDR3 consists of 14 residues. The chain's CDR3 is CASSVDRGIYGYTF. CDR3 in DNA: TGTGCCAGCAGTGTGGACAGAGGGATCTATGGCTACACCTTC.

There are many counts of this clonotype. The gene calls are TRBV11-2 and TRBJ1-1; 7 bases are a match to TRBD1. Germline V gene lookup returns CDR1 SGHAT and CDR2 FQNNGV. The CDR3 extends over 12 amino acids. V was clipped by 2 bases and J by 8 bases; unmatched bases: 2. CDR3 sequence: CASSLLGQEAFF. The CDR3 bases are TGTGCCAGCAGCTTATTGGGACAGGAAGCTTTCTTT.

This clonotype came up many times. The rearrangement uses TRBV6-1 and TRBJ2-7; no clear D. V was pared by 6 bases and J by 2 bases, with 17 bases between. The CDR3 loop spans 15 amino acids. The germline V gene has CDR1 MNHNS and CDR2 SASEGT. The CDR3 region is CASSPRALGAYEQYF. CDR3 bases: TGTGCCAGCAGCCCCCGGGCCCTGGGCGCCTACGAGCAGTACTTC.

The V gene is TRBV29-1, the J gene TRBJ2-2; TRBD1 matches 8 bases. In germline, CDR1 is SQVTM, CDR2 ANQGSEA. The CDR3 totals 14 residues. V shed 6 bases, J shed 6 bases, and the junction held 9 bases outside the gene matches. The CDR3 spells CSVEPGTGSGELFF. The DNA of the CDR3 is TGCAGCGTCGAGCCCGGGACAGGATCCGGGGAGCTGTTTTTT.

This chain joins TRBV27 and TRBJ1-2; 8 nucleotides align to TRBD1. The CDR3 spans 12 residues. V was clipped by 5 bases and J by 8 bases; unmatched bases: 4. Germline lookup yields CDR1 MNHEY and CDR2 SMNVEV (reference sequence). The CDR3 loop is CASSQTGEGYTF. For the CDR3, the DNA is TGTGCCAGCAGTCAGACAGGGGAAGGCTACACCTTC.

Worth noting for this clonotype: A read error may produce the germline difference seen at one junction end. This rearrangement joins TRBV2 to TRBJ1-5; possible D gene TRBD1, 6 bases. The CDR3 totals 16 residues. Germline V gene data show CDR1 as SNHLY and CDR2 as FYNNEI. In DNA form, the CDR3 reads TGTGCCAGCAGACCCGATGGAGGGGGGAGCAATCAGCCCCAGCAGTTT. This encodes CASRPDGGGSNQPQQF.

V is TRBV11-2 and J is TRBJ1-1; the D gene is possibly TRBD1 (6 bases). V was cut by 1 base and J by 4 bases, with 16 bases left in between. This CDR3 has 16 residues. In germline, CDR1 is SGHAT, CDR2 FQNNGV. CDR3 protein: CASSLVYRVGITEAFF. The CDR3 region has the DNA TGTGCCAGCAGCTTAGTCTACAGGGTGGGTATCACTGAAGCTTTCTTT.

This clonotype was detected a few times. Given a much more abundant clone one base away, this may be a read error. The chain has TRBV28 and TRBJ1-5; D possibly corresponds to TRBD1 (5 bases). Germline lookup yields CDR1 MDHEN and CDR2 SYDVKM. The CDR3 spans 14 residues. The CDR3 is CASSLSGLHQPQQF. The CDR3 nucleotides are TGTGCCAGCAGTTTATCAGGGTTACATCAGCCCCAGCAGTTT.

This clonotype was observed at least ten times. The chain recombines TRBV5-1 with TRBJ2-2; no reliable D call. The CDR3 consists of 14 residues. Germline loops: CDR1 SGHRS, CDR2 YFSETQ. V was trimmed by 3 bases and J by 1 base, leaving 7 bases between them. This CDR3 reads CASSCRRNTGELFF. The CDR3 DNA follows: TGCGCCAGCAGCTGCAGGAGGAACACCGGGGAGCTGTTTTTT.

This clonotype came up a few times. The chain couples TRBV2 to TRBJ2-7; D may be TRBD1 (8 bases). The CDR3 contains 13 residues. Trimming left V 7 bases short and J 4 bases short, with 14 bases between. Looked up from germline, CDR1 is SNHLY and CDR2 is FYNNEI. CDR3 DNA sequence: TGTGCCAGCAAGGACAGGGAGGGATACGAGCAGTACTTC. Encoded protein: CASKDREGYEQYF.